The 26 T cell receptor beta chains presented below share a single source sample, sequenced in a study of cytomegalovirus exposure and HLA in healthy donors. Sequenced by immunoSEQ multiplex PCR; TCRdb stores in-frame clones only, minus some. Of 150,000 to 170,000 clones in the sample, around 88% are singletons; the top ten hold more than 20%. Sequenced: PBMCs. The receptors here all came from a man in his late teens or twenties in good health and CMV-seropositive.

The chain has TRBV6-5 and TRBJ2-4; D ambiguous. The CDR3 has 15 residues. V was trimmed by 5 bases and J by 1 base, leaving 12 bases between them. Germline V gene data show CDR1 as MNHEY and CDR2 as SVGAGI. Here the CDR3 DNA reads TGTGCCAGCAGTGGGCAGTTACTGGCCAAAAACATTCAGTACTTC. Amino acid sequence: CASSGQLLAKNIQYF.

The chain couples TRBV7-3 to TRBJ2-1; perhaps TRBD2 as D (5 bases). Germline V gives CDR1 SGHTA, CDR2 FQGTGA. This CDR3 has 13 residues. Between the trimmed V and J ends, which lost 6 bases and 7 bases, there was a span of 13 bases. The CDR3 here is CASSTEGVNEQFF. CDR3 in DNA: TGTGCCAGCAGTACAGAGGGAGTGAATGAGCAGTTCTTC.

The chain carries TRBV6-1 and TRBJ2-1, with D hard to call. CDR1 is MNHNS, CDR2 SASEGT, per germline. Trimming cost V 6 bases and J 8 bases, with 11 bases left between them. The CDR3 contains 12 residues. The DNA of the CDR3 is TGTGCCAGCAGCCCCAGGAACGATGAGCAGTTCTTC. Amino acid sequence: CASSPRNDEQFF.

CDR3 region: CAIAGQRNQPQHF. Written as DNA, the CDR3 is TGTGCCATCGCGGGACAGCGCAATCAGCCCCAGCATTTT. V and J are TRBV10-3 and TRBJ1-5; 7 nucleotides match TRBD1. This CDR3 has 13 residues. Germline-derived CDR1 and CDR2 are ENHRY and SYGVKD. With 8 bases clipped from V and 2 bases from J, the junction kept 3 bases outside the gene matches.

CDR3 in amino acids: CASSYSGVWYNEQFF. Written as DNA, the CDR3 is TGTGCCAGCAGTTACTCCGGTGTGTGGTACAATGAGCAGTTCTTC. The genes are TRBV6-5 and TRBJ2-1, with D unresolved. Trimming removed 0 bases at V and 4 bases at J, with 10 bases between. CDR3 length: 15 amino acids. CDR1 MNHEY and CDR2 SVGAGI come from the germline V gene.

This clone was observed once. CDR3 sequence: CASSSALGQGPGAEAFF. In nucleotides, the CDR3 is TGTGCCAGCAGCTCCGCCTTGGGACAGGGCCCAGGAGCTGAAGCTTTCTTT. The chain links TRBV5-4 to TRBJ1-1, with 9 positions matching TRBD1. This CDR3 is built from 17 residues. Germline CDR1 and CDR2: SGHNT and YYREEE (reference sequence). Trimming at V came to 3 bases and at J to 6 bases, leaving 15 bases not matched to a gene.

The V call is TRBV7-8, the J call TRBJ2-1; D is possibly TRBD1 (5 bases). Germline V gene lookup returns CDR1 SGHVS and CDR2 FQNEAQ. V dropped 6 bases and J dropped 5 bases, with 17 bases sitting between them. The CDR3 sequence is 15 residues long. The CDR3 DNA is TGTGCCAGCAGTCTAGACCGACAGAACCACAATGAGCAGTTCTTC. Amino acid sequence: CASSLDRQNHNEQFF.

The rearrangement joins TRBV4-3 to TRBJ2-6; D possibly corresponds to TRBD1 (6 bases). The V end was cut by 4 bases, the J end by 0 bases, with 13 bases between. From germline, CDR1 is LGHNA and CDR2 YSLEER. This CDR3 region has 17 residues. CDR3 in amino acids: CASSRQGSSSGANVLTF. The CDR3 nucleotides read TGCGCCAGCAGCCGCCAGGGGTCCAGCTCTGGGGCCAACGTCCTGACTTTC.

The V call is TRBV5-8, the J call TRBJ2-1; 9 bases map to TRBD1. The CDR3 sequence is 16 residues long. Germline V gives CDR1 SGHTS, CDR2 YDEGEE. J lost 7 bases, V lost 2 bases, and 10 bases had no gene match. The CDR3 DNA sequence: TGTGCCAGCAGCTTCGGGGACAGGGTGGTGGTTAATGAGCAGTTCTTC. Translated: CASSFGDRVVVNEQFF.

V gene TRBV6-5 combines with J gene TRBJ2-1; D is undetermined. V was pared by 2 bases and J by 5 bases, with 13 bases between. CDR1 and CDR2 (germline): MNHEY, SVGAGI. CDR3 size: 15 residues. Here the CDR3 reads CASSYLTTLHNEQFF. The CDR3 DNA follows: TGTGCCAGCAGTTACCTGACAACTCTCCACAATGAGCAGTTCTTC.

This clone was seen only once. The genes are TRBV12-5 and TRBJ2-1; TRBD1 matches at 9 bases. Germline CDR1 reads LGHNT; CDR2 reads FRNRAP. With V trimmed by 0 bases and J by 2 bases, 8 bases remained unmatched. The CDR3 totals 18 residues. The CDR3 nucleotides read TGTGCTAGTGGTTTGGTCCCCGCGGGACAGGGCCCCTACAATGAGCAGTTCTTC. This gives the protein CASGLVPAGQGPYNEQFF.

This clone was observed a single time. The rearrangement links TRBV7-3 to TRBJ2-3; 10 nucleotides line up with TRBD2. CDR3 length: 16 residues. Trimming took 4 bases from V and 4 from J; bases not matched to a gene: 8. CDR1 SGHTA and CDR2 FQGTGA come from the germline V gene. The CDR3 spells CASSSIAGGVSDTQYF. The CDR3 nucleotides are TGTGCCAGCAGCTCCATAGCGGGGGGTGTCTCAGATACGCAGTATTTT.

This sequence joins TRBV25-1 and TRBJ2-5; D remains ambiguous. The end of the DNA is better explained by TRBJ2-7, so the J call may be wrong. Germline loops: CDR1 MGHDK, CDR2 SYGVNS. CDR3 size: 16 residues. Here the CDR3 DNA reads TGTGCCAGCAGTGAGGCTCCCGCTTCCCGGAGAGACGAGCAGTACTTC. The encoded protein is CASSEAPASRRDEQYF.

This chain uses TRBV11-3 with TRBJ2-1; no clear D. With 1 base removed from V and 1 base from J, the gap between germline ends came to 8 bases. The germline V gene has CDR1 SGHNT and CDR2 YENEEA. The CDR3 is made up of 15 amino acids. The CDR3 DNA sequence: TGTGCCAGCAGCTTAGGTGACTCTTCCTACAATGAGCAGTTCTTC. This translates into CASSLGDSSYNEQFF.

V gene TRBV5-5 combines with J gene TRBJ2-2; TRBD2 is a possible D gene (6 bases). Trimming removed 1 base at V and 4 bases at J, with 8 bases between. Per germline, CDR1 SGHKS and CDR2 YYEKEE (reference sequence). CDR3 length equals 14 residues. CDR3 protein: CASSLPEGTGELFF. The CDR3 DNA sequence: TGTGCCAGCAGCTTGCCGGAGGGCACCGGGGAGCTGTTTTTT.

This sequence joins TRBV10-3 and TRBJ2-7, with D unresolved. V lost 3 bases and J 2 bases, leaving 14 bases between the germline ends. CDR1 is ENHRY and CDR2 is SYGVKD in the germline V gene. The length of the CDR3 is 15 residues. The CDR3 coding sequence is TGTGCCATCAGTGAAGAACAGAACATTGCCTACGAGCAGTACTTC. Translation: CAISEEQNIAYEQYF.

The gene calls are TRBV23-1 and TRBJ2-7, with 9 bases lining up with TRBD2. TRBV23-1 is given ORF status, its function remaining uncertain. V was pared by 0 bases and J by 2 bases, with 5 bases of the junction left unmatched. The CDR3 is 16 residues long. CDR3 sequence: CASSQSAGGGPYEQYF. CDR3 bases: TGCGCCAGCAGTCAATCCGCGGGGGGGGGCCCCTACGAGCAGTACTTC.

This CDR3 is CASSLKDGAGELFF. The CDR3 DNA reads as TGTGCCAGCAGCCTGAAGGATGGAGCCGGGGAGCTGTTTTTT. The V gene is TRBV7-3, the J gene TRBJ2-2; D not resolved. The CDR3 loop spans 14 amino acids. The germline CDR1 and CDR2 sequences are SGHTA and FQGTGA. V shed 5 bases and J shed 6 bases, with 13 bases lying between them.

The chain recombines TRBV7-2 with TRBJ2-2; TRBD1 agrees at 8 bases. Trimming cost V 3 bases and J 3 bases; bases outside gene matches: 3. Looked up from germline, CDR1 is SGHTA and CDR2 is FQGNSA. The CDR3 totals 15 residues. In DNA, the CDR3 is TGTGCCAGCAGCTTGGACAGGGTGGACACCGGGGAGCTGTTTTTT. It is translated as CASSLDRVDTGELFF.

This chain links TRBV5-4 with TRBJ2-1; TRBD2 agrees at 10 bases. Looked up from germline, CDR1 is SGHNT and CDR2 is YYREEE (reference sequence). The CDR3 runs 17 residues. V was clipped by 1 base and J by 6 bases; unmatched bases: 10. Written as DNA, the CDR3 is TGTGCCAGCAGCTTGCTCGGGCTAGCGGGGGTTCTCAATGAGCAGTTCTTC. It yields the protein CASSLLGLAGVLNEQFF.

The CDR3 protein is CASSQEPSGRSTDTQYF. Written as DNA, the CDR3 is TGCGCCAGCAGCCAAGAACCTAGCGGTCGTAGCACAGATACGCAGTATTTT. This chain connects TRBV4-1 to TRBJ2-3, with TRBD2 matching 7 bases. The CDR3 runs 17 residues. Germline V gene data show CDR1 as MGHRA and CDR2 as YSYEKL. Trimming at V came to 0 bases and at J to 0 bases, leaving 6 bases not matched to a gene.

This sequence joins TRBV7-9 and TRBJ2-7; D gene unclear. The CDR3 loop spans 13 amino acids. Trimming took off 1 base at V and 6 bases at J, with 10 bases between the two ends. Germline CDR1 reads SEHNR; CDR2 reads FQNEAQ (reference sequence). In DNA, the CDR3 is TGTGCCAGCAGCTTAGGGCCCCGAGGCGAGCAGTACTTC. It specifies CASSLGPRGEQYF.

Comments on this clone: The sample contains more than one DNA sequence encoding this CDR3. The chain links TRBV9 to TRBJ2-3, with unresolved D. The CDR3 extends over 12 amino acids. The germline gives CDR1 SGDLS, CDR2 YYNGEE. V was cut by 3 bases and J by 0 bases, with 2 bases left in between. The DNA for the CDR3 is TGTGCCAGCAGCGCTAGCACAGATACGCAGTATTTT. Its translation: CASSASTDTQYF.

This clone occurred a few times. The chain employs TRBV2 and TRBJ1-2; 9 bases agree with TRBD1. The trim removed 3 bases at V and 3 bases at J, leaving 2 bases unmatched. This CDR3 region has 14 residues. The V gene's germline CDR1 is SNHLY and CDR2 FYNNEI. The CDR3 loop is CASSEGQGYYGYTF. CDR3 nucleotides: TGTGCCAGCAGTGAGGGACAGGGATACTATGGCTACACCTTC. The whole variable domain, remainder taken from reference TRBV2 and TRBJ1-2, is EPEVTQTPSHQVTQMGQEVILRCVPISNHLYFYWYRQILGQKVEFLVSFYNNEISEKSEIFDDQFSVERPDGSNFTLKIRSTKLEDSAMYFCASSEGQGYYGYTFGSGTRLTVV.

This chain links TRBV13 with TRBJ1-1, with D possibly TRBD1 on 6 matching bases. This CDR3 has 14 residues. Trimming took off 5 bases at V and 2 bases at J, with 12 bases between the two ends. The germline V gene encodes CDR1 PRHDT and CDR2 FYEKMQ (reference sequence). CDR3 DNA sequence: TGTGCCAGCAGCCCGGAACAGGGAAACACTGAAGCTTTCTTT. It specifies CASSPEQGNTEAFF.

The J gene is TRBJ2-5, the V gene TRBV9; maybe TRBD2 (5 bases). The germline V gene encodes CDR1 SGDLS and CDR2 YYNGEE. The CDR3 sequence is 16 residues long. Trimming took off 0 bases at V and 5 bases at J, with 17 bases between the two ends. In DNA form, the CDR3 reads TGTGCCAGCAGCGTAGAGAGCGGAGAAGGACGGGAGACCCAGTACTTC. Translated: CASSVESGEGRETQYF.